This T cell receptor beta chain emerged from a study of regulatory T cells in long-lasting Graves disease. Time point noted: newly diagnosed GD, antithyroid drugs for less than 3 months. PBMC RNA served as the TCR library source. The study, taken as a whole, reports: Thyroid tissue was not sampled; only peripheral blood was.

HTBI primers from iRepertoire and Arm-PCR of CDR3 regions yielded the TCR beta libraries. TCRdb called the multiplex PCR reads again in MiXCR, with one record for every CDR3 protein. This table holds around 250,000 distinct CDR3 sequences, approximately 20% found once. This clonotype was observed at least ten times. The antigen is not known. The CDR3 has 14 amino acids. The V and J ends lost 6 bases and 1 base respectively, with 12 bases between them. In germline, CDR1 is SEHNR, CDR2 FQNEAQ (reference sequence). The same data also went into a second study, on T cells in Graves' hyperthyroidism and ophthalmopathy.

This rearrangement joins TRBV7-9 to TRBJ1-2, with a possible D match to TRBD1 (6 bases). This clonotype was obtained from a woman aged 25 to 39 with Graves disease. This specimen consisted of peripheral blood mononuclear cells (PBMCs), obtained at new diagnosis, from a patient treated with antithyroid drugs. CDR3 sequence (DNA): TGTGCCAGCAGTCAGGGGTTCCGTAACTATGGCTACACCTTC. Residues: CASSQGFRNYGYTF.